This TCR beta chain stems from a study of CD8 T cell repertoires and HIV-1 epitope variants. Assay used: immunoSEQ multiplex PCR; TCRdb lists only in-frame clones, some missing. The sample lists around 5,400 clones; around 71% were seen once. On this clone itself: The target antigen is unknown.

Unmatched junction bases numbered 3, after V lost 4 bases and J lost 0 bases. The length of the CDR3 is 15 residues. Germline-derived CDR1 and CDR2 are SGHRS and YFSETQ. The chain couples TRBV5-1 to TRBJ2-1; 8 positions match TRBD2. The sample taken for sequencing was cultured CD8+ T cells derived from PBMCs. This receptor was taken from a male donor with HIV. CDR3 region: CASSPGTSSYNEQFF. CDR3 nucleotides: TGCGCCAGCAGCCCCGGGACTAGCTCCTACAATGAGCAGTTCTTC.